These 15 T cell receptor beta chains were sequenced from one sample in a study of cytomegalovirus exposure and HLA in healthy donors. Clones were sequenced by immunoSEQ multiplex PCR, and TCRdb holds only the in-frame ones, with some missing. The table records roughly 270,000 clones, roughly 90% of them present only once. Sequencing used PBMCs. All receptors come from a woman between 18 and 29 years old in good health and CMV-seronegative.

The genes are TRBV6-6 and TRBJ2-1; 9 nucleotides match TRBD2. V shed 10 bases and J 7 bases; nucleotides not matched to a gene: 11. Germline V CDR1 and CDR2: MNHNY, SVGAGI (reference sequence). The CDR3 is made up of 14 amino acids. CDR3 protein: CATRGREGLNEQFF. The DNA for the CDR3 is TGTGCCACGCGGGGGCGGGAGGGGTTGAATGAGCAGTTCTTC.

The rearrangement joins TRBV7-8 to TRBJ1-2; 8 bases agree with TRBD1. The germline V gene encodes CDR1 SGHVS and CDR2 FQNEAQ. The CDR3 has 16 residues. V dropped 2 bases and J dropped 0; count of bases not matched to a gene: 5. The CDR3, as DNA: TGTGCCAGCAGCTTACGACAGGGGCCTCCTAACTATGGCTACACCTTC. This sequence encodes CASSLRQGPPNYGYTF.

The V call is TRBV19, the J call TRBJ1-5; 8 bases agree with TRBD1. Germline CDR1 LNHDA, CDR2 SQIVND (reference sequence). CDR3 length equals 14 residues. The V segment lost 3 bases and the J segment 7 bases; nucleotides outside the gene matches: 5. CDR3: CASSIGQGRQPQHF. The CDR3 region has the DNA TGTGCCAGTAGTATCGGACAGGGCAGACAGCCCCAGCATTTT.

This clone showed up just once. The chain is built from TRBV27 and TRBJ1-2, with 7 nucleotides matching TRBD1. Germline V gene lookup returns CDR1 MNHEY and CDR2 SMNVEV (reference sequence). V lost 2 bases and J lost 6; bases outside the gene matches: 21. The CDR3 sequence is 19 residues long. CDR3 residues: CASSLRTGTGVEGGNGYTF. CDR3 in DNA: TGTGCCAGCAGTTTAAGAACCGGGACTGGGGTGGAAGGGGGCAATGGCTACACCTTC.

This clone was recorded a few times. The V call is TRBV10-3, the J call TRBJ1-6, with 9 positions matching TRBD1. Trimming cost V 11 bases and J 10 bases; bases outside gene matches: 9. Germline CDR1 reads ENHRY; CDR2 reads SYGVKD. This CDR3 is built from 13 residues. The CDR3 bases are TGTGCCGCCGGGACAGGGCAAGGATCACCCCTCCACTTT. Residues: CAAGTGQGSPLHF.

This sequence joins TRBV7-3 and TRBJ2-1, with TRBD2 as a possible D gene (5 bases). Germline CDR1 reads SGHTA; CDR2 reads FQGTGA. The V end lost 5 bases, the J end lost 6 bases, and 11 bases lay between the germline ends. CDR3 length: 13 amino acids. CDR3 coding DNA: TGTGCCAGCAGCCTATCCCTAGCCAATGAGCAGTTCTTC. It yields the protein CASSLSLANEQFF.

This clone has only one observation. The chain employs TRBV7-3 and TRBJ2-7; 7 nucleotides align to TRBD2. This CDR3 is built from 15 residues. Germline V lookup: CDR1 SGHTA, CDR2 FQGTGA. Germline trimming cut 0 bases from V and 5 bases from J; bases unmatched to any gene: 7. The CDR3 sequence: CASSLTGGSWDEQYF. The DNA of the CDR3 is TGTGCCAGCAGCTTAACCGGCGGGAGCTGGGACGAGCAGTACTTC.

V is TRBV5-1 and J is TRBJ1-2; no clear D gene. Trimming pared 0 bases from V and 1 base from J, leaving 7 bases between. CDR3 size: 14 residues. Germline V gives CDR1 SGHRS, CDR2 YFSETQ. The CDR3 DNA is TGCGCCAGCAGCTTGGAACAGCTTAACTATGGCTACACCTTC. Amino acid sequence: CASSLEQLNYGYTF.

Only one count was recorded for this clone. In nucleotides, the CDR3 is TGTGCCAGCAGTATTGTGGGGCGGGGGAACACTGAAGCTTTCTTT. Amino acid sequence: CASSIVGRGNTEAFF. J is TRBJ1-1 and V is TRBV28; D is possibly TRBD1 (5 bases). Trimming took 5 bases from V and 1 from J, leaving 14 bases between them. This CDR3 spans 15 amino acids. The V gene's germline CDR1 is MDHEN and CDR2 SYDVKM.

CDR3 nucleotide sequence: TGTGCCAGCACGACAGGGAGGTACAATGAGCAGTTCTTC. Translation: CASTTGRYNEQFF. V and J are TRBV25-1 and TRBJ2-1, with D possibly TRBD1 on 7 matching bases. Trimming left V 7 bases short and J 4 bases short, with 11 bases between. Germline CDR1 is MGHDK and CDR2 is SYGVNS. The CDR3 loop spans 13 amino acids. The full variable domain, its missing parts supplied by reference TRBV25-1 and TRBJ2-1, is EADIYQTPRYLVIGTGKKITLECSQTMGHDKMYWYQQDPGMELHLIHYSYGVNSTEKGDLSSESTVSRIRTEHFPLTLESARPSHTSQYLCASTTGRYNEQFFGPGTRLTVL.

About this clone itself: Other DNA sequences within the sample encode an identical CDR3. The chain is built from TRBV9 and TRBJ2-7; D is possibly TRBD2 (5 bases). Trimming left V 0 bases short and J 2 bases short, with 12 bases between. Germline lookup yields CDR1 SGDLS and CDR2 YYNGEE. CDR3 size: 15 residues. CDR3 protein: CASSVAGGPTYEQYF. In DNA form, the CDR3 reads TGTGCCAGCAGCGTAGCCGGCGGGCCTACCTACGAGCAGTACTTC.

The chain links TRBV5-1 to TRBJ1-2; tentatively, D is TRBD1 (5 bases). The CDR3 is 12 residues long. V was shortened by 3 bases and J by 8 bases, with 11 bases between the two germline ends. CDR1 and CDR2 from the germline V gene are SGHRS and YFSETQ. The CDR3, as DNA: TGCGCCAGCAGCTCCTCAGGGCAGGGCTACACCTTC. This codes for CASSSSGQGYTF. Complete variable domain (other parts from reference TRBV5-1 and TRBJ1-2): KAGVTQTPRYLIKTRGQQVTLSCSPISGHRSVSWYQQTPGQGLQFLFEYFSETQRNKGNFPGRFSGRQFSNSRSEMNVSTLELGDSALYLCASSSSGQGYTFGSGTRLTVV.

The chain is built from TRBV5-1 and TRBJ2-2, with 9 bases identical to TRBD1. This CDR3 has 15 residues. With V trimmed by 8 bases and J by 3 bases, 8 bases remained unmatched. The germline V gene has CDR1 SGHRS and CDR2 YFSETQ. CDR3 region: CASSPWTGDTGELFF. CDR3 coding DNA: TGCGCCAGTTCACCCTGGACAGGGGACACCGGGGAGCTGTTTTTT.

V and J are TRBV27 and TRBJ2-2; 14 nucleotides agree with TRBD2. CDR3 length: 17 amino acids. The trim removed 6 bases at V and 5 bases at J, leaving 8 bases unmatched. Looked up from germline, CDR1 is MNHEY and CDR2 is SMNVEV (reference sequence). The chain's CDR3 is CASRTRLAGGQTGELFF. As DNA, the CDR3 is TGTGCCAGCAGGACCCGACTAGCGGGAGGGCAAACCGGGGAGCTGTTTTTT.

The V gene is TRBV27, the J gene TRBJ2-7; a weak D match, TRBD2 (5 bases). The V end lost 5 bases, the J end lost 6 bases, and 11 bases lay between the germline ends. CDR1 is MNHEY, CDR2 SMNVEV, per germline (reference sequence). The CDR3 loop spans 12 amino acids. CDR3 residues: CASSATAGEQYF. The CDR3 DNA reads TGTGCCAGCAGTGCAACCGCGGGCGAGCAGTACTTC.